This TCR beta chain was documented in a study of tumor and adjacent non-tumor tissue in lung cancer. About the study: The cohort had 12 to 13 adenocarcinoma, a couple of squamous cell and 1 small cell patients. Aged roughly 31 to 80 years, patients included roughly ten men and a few women with stage I to III disease.

Study-level findings and limits: Tumor TCR diversity, when higher, was linked to shorter survival. Compared with tumor, normal lung showed significantly lower TCR diversity.

TCRbeta libraries were built with three rounds of nested PCR, modified from ARM-PCR. TCRdb re-analysed the multiplex PCR reads in MiXCR, keeping a single row per CDR3 protein. The sample consists of some 80,000 distinct CDR3 sequences, 76% of them appearing once. In regard to this clonotype: The antigen is unknown. Its ends do not fully match the called genes, so a read error is possible.

RNA was extracted from bulk tissue without any cell sorting. More than 3 cm separated this lung sample from the edge of the tumor. This CDR3 is built from 15 residues. Looked up from germline, CDR1 is SGHAT and CDR2 is FQNNGV. Sequenced: distant non-tumor lung tissue. V usage is TRBV11-2 and J usage is TRBJ2-5, with a weak D call TRBD1 (6 bases). The sequence came from an older man with non-small cell lung cancer. CDR3 nucleotides: TGTGCCATCAGCCCGGGGACAATTGGGCAAGGGACCCAGTACTTC. Its protein product is CAISPGTIGQGTQYF. The full variable domain, with the rest looked up from reference TRBV11-2 and TRBJ2-5, is EAGVAQSPRYKIIEKRQSVAFWCNPISGHATLYWYQQILGQGPKLLIQFQNNGVVDDSQLPKDRFSAERLKGVDSTLKIQPAKLEDSAVYLCAISPGTIGQGTQYFGPGTRLLVL.